This T cell receptor (beta chain) is drawn from a study of T-cell reconstitution after alpha-beta-depleted transplantation in children. Study conclusions and caveats: Counts and diversity of T cells one year after transplant came mostly from newly produced T cells. The origin of high day-60 TCRbeta diversity in some patients lay in surviving recipient T cells and thymic progenitors. Where alpha-beta T cells came from about two months after transplant was reportedly several hundred expanded graft clones.

Unique molecular identifiers were used in preparing the TCRbeta library. From the PCR reads, TCRdb called clonotypes with MiXCR, one entry per CDR3 protein. The data hold about 300,000 distinct CDR3 sequences, with 7.5% to 9% observed a single time. V was clipped by 5 bases and J by 0 bases; unmatched bases: 11. The germline CDR1 and CDR2 sequences are KGHDR and SFDVKD. The CDR3 is 19 residues long. Only a few counts were recorded for this clonotype. Its specificity is not known. This specimen consisted of peripheral blood, obtained 360 days after TCRalphabeta/CD19-depleted stem cell transplant. This chain connects TRBV24-1 to TRBJ2-1; 11 bases map to TRBD2. The TCR was taken from a female patient aged 2 to 10 who had a stem cell transplant for Fanconi anemia, so the T cells may come from the graft donor. The DNA of the CDR3 is TGTGCCACCAGTGTAGGACTAGCGGGCCTGACGAGCTCCTACAATGAGCAGTTCTTC. Residues: CATSVGLAGLTSSYNEQFF.